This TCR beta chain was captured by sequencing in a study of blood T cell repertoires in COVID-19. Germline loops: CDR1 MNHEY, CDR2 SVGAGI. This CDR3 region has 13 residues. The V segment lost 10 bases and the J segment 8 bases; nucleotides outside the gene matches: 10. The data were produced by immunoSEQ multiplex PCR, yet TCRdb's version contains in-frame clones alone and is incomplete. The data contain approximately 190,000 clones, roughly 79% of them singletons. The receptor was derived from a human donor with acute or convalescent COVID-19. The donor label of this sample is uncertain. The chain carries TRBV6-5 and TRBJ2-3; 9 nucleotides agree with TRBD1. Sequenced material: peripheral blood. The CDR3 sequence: CATLQGAGGTQYF. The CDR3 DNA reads TGTGCCACTCTACAGGGGGCTGGGGGTACGCAGTATTTT.